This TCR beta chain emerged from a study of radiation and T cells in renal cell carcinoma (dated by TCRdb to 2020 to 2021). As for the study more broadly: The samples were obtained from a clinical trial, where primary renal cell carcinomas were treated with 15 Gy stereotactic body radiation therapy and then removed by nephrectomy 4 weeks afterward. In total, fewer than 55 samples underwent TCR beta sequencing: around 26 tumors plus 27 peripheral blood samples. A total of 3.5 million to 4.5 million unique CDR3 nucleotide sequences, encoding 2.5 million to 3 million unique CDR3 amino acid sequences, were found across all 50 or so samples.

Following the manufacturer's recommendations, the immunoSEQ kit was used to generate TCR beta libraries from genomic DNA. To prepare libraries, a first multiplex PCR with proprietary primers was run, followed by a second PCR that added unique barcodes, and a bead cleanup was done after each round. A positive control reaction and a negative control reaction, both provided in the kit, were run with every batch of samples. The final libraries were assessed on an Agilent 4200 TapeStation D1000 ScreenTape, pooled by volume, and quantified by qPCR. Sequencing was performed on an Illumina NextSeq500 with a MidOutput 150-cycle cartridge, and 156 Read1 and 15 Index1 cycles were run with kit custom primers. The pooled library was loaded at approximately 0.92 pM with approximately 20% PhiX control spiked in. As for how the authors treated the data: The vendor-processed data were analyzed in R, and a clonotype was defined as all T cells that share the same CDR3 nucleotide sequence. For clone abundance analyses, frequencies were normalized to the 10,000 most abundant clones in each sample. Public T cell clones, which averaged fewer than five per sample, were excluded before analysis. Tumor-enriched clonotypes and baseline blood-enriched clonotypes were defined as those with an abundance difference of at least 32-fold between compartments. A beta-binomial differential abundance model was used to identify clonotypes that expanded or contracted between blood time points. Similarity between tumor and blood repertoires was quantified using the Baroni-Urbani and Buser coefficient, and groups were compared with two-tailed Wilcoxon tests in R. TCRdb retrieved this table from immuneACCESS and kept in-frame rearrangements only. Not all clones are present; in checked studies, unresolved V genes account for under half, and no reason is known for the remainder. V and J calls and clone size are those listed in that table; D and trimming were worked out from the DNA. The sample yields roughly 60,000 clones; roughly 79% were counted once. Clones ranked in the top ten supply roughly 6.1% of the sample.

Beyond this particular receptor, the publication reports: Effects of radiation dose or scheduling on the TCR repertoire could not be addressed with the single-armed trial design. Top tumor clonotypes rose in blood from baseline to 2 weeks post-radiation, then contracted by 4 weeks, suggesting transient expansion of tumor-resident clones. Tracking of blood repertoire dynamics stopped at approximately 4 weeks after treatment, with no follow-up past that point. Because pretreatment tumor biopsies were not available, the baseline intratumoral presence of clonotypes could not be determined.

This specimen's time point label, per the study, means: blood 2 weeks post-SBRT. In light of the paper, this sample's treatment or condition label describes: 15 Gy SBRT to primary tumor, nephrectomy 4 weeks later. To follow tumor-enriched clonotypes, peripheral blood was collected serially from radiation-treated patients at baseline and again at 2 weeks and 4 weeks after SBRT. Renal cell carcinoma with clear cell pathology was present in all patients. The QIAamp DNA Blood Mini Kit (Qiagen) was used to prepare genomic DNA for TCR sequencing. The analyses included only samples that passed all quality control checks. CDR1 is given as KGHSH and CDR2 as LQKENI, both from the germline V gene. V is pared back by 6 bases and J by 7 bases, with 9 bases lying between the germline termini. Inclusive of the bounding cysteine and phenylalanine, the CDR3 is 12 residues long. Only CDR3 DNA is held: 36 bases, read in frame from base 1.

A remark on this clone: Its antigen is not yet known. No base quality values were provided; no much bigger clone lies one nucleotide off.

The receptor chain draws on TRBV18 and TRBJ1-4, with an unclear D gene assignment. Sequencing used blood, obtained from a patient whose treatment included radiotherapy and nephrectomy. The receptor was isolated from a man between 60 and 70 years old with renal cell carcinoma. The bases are TGTGCCAGCTCGCTCGCGGGTGAAAAACTGTTTTTT. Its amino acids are CASSLAGEKLFF.